The source of this T cell receptor (beta chain) is a study of CD8+CD57+ T cells in acquired aplastic anemia. Study-level points and caveats: The same twenty-nine CD8+ CDR3 sequences occurred in patients and in controls.

Germline V gene lookup returns CDR1 LNHDA and CDR2 SQIVND (reference sequence). The CDR3 extends over 15 amino acids. V was cut by 8 bases and J by 1 base, with 17 bases left in between. Patients chosen for sequencing had CD8+CD57+ cells that had expanded, as shown by flow cytometry. Patients, without exception, had severe acquired aplastic anemia. Among the patients, none had received any therapy at the time of blood sampling. For CDR3 and TCR beta VDJ profiling, genomic DNA was the template used. Each CDR3 protein gets one entry after TCRdb re-called the reads with MiXCR. In the table there are fewer than 300,000 distinct CDR3 sequences, approximately 82% of which are singletons. This clonotype was observed a handful of times. Its antigen is not identified.

The sequence was obtained from a human donor with aplastic anemia. V usage is TRBV19 and J usage is TRBJ1-1; D gene uncertain. Source material: sorted CD4+, CD8+, or CD8+CD57+ T cells (not recorded which) from PBMCs. CDR3 DNA: TGTGCCAGTGCAGCCCTGGGCGGGAGGAACACTGAAGCTTTCTTT. Translation gives CASAALGGRNTEAFF.